A selection of T cell receptor beta chains follows, all from one sample in a study of blood T cells in healthy people across ages. Each CDR3 protein gets one entry after TCRdb re-called the 5' RACE reads with MiXCR. The sample lists about 1.4 million distinct CDR3 sequences, approximately 60% occurring once. The sequenced material came from blood. The receptors come from a man between 18 and 29 years old in good health. Each CDR3 is given with its conserved first and last residue. The D gene is left open where the match is weak. Part of the rows lack a size; the others show once, few, many or a class for expanded clones.

V gene	D gene	J gene	clone size	CDR3 protein	CDR3 DNA
TRBV7-2	TRBD2	TRBJ2-3	few	CASSLLTSGYTDTQYF	TGTGCCAGCAGCTTACTGACTAGCGGATACACAGATACGCAGTATTTT
TRBV7-2	.	TRBJ2-1	.	CASSTRHRIGPEPYNEQFF	TGTGCCAGCAGCACTAGACACCGCATAGGCCCGGAGCCCTACAATGAGCAGTTCTTC
TRBV5-1	.	TRBJ1-1	.	CASSLEWGTEAFF	TGCGCCAGCAGCTTGGAGTGGGGTACTGAAGCTTTCTTT
TRBV25-1	.	TRBJ1-2	.	CASMGDYGYTF	TGTGCCAGCATGGGAGACTATGGCTACACCTTC
TRBV20-1	TRBD2	TRBJ2-1	.	CSTTWTSGGLYNEQFF	TGCAGTACTACCTGGACTAGCGGGGGACTCTACAATGAGCAGTTCTTC
TRBV20-1	.	TRBJ2-7	few	CSQTGTTYEQYF	TGCAGTCAAACCGGGACAACCTACGAGCAGTACTTC
TRBV6-1	.	TRBJ2-7	once	CASSVRDTTYEQYF	TGTGCCAGCAGTGTCCGGGACACCACCTACGAGCAGTACTTC
TRBV7-2	TRBD1	TRBJ1-1	.	CASSLEGNRGTFF	TGTGCCAGCAGCTTAGAGGGGAACAGGGGTACTTTCTTT
TRBV29-1	.	TRBJ2-1	few	CTAELSAYNEQFF	TGCACCGCCGAGCTCTCTGCTTACAATGAGCAGTTCTTC
TRBV6-6	TRBD2	TRBJ2-3	.	CASSCSGEVDTQYF	TGTGCCAGCAGTTGTAGCGGGGAGGTAGATACGCAGTATTTT
TRBV24-1	.	TRBJ2-1	few	CATSDLGLYEGEQFF	TGTGCCACCAGTGATCTCGGACTTTATGAGGGTGAGCAGTTCTTC
TRBV20-1	TRBD1	TRBJ2-2	once	CSAIDRGRGELFF	TGCAGTGCTATAGACAGGGGGCGAGGGGAGCTGTTTTTT
TRBV29-1	TRBD2	TRBJ2-7	.	CSVVLAGVSYPYEQYF	TGCAGCGTTGTCCTAGCGGGAGTATCGTACCCCTACGAGCAGTACTTC
TRBV10-3	.	TRBJ2-7	few	CAISDRDQTSYEQYF	TGTGCCATCAGTGATCGGGACCAAACATCCTACGAGCAGTACTTC
TRBV28	TRBD1	TRBJ1-6	few	CASSSKTSWTGYNSPLHF	TGTGCCAGCAGTTCTAAGACCTCCTGGACAGGGTACAACTCACCCCTCCACTTT
TRBV4-2	TRBD2	TRBJ2-1	few	CASSPGLAGGQIHSEFF	TGTGCCAGCAGCCCGGGACTAGCGGGGGGGCAGATCCATTCGGAGTTCTTC
TRBV19	.	TRBJ2-1	few	CASSIRLDNEQFF	TGTGCCAGTAGTATAAGACTTGACAATGAGCAGTTCTTC
TRBV29-1	TRBD2	TRBJ2-2	.	CSSRTSETGELFF	TGCAGCTCCAGGACTAGCGAAACCGGGGAGCTGTTTTTT
TRBV6-6	.	TRBJ1-1	.	CASSYQRDNEAFF	TGTGCCAGCAGTTACCAGAGGGACAATGAAGCTTTCTTT
TRBV5-1	TRBD1	TRBJ2-3	.	CASSRGTGIDTDTQYF	TGCGCCAGCAGCCGGGGGACAGGGATCGACACAGATACGCAGTATTTT
TRBV11-2	.	TRBJ2-7	.	CASSPPQTSYYEQYF	TGTGCCAGCAGCCCCCCCCAAACTAGTTACTACGAGCAGTACTTC
TRBV15	TRBD2	TRBJ2-4	.	CATSREGTSGEQYF	TGTGCCACCAGCAGAGAAGGGACTAGCGGGGAGCAGTACTTC
TRBV15	.	TRBJ1-2	.	CATSTVYGYTF	TGTGCCACCAGCACAGTCTATGGCTACACCTTC
TRBV3-1	.	TRBJ2-1	.	CASSKRSGQDRNEQFF	TGTGCCAGCAGCAAAAGGTCAGGGCAGGACAGAAATGAGCAGTTCTTC
TRBV28	.	TRBJ2-3	.	CASTPVDGGTDTQYF	TGTGCCAGCACCCCAGTTGATGGAGGCACAGATACGCAGTATTTT
TRBV10-2	TRBD2	TRBJ2-5	few	CASSDRLAGVRNSETQYF	TGCGCCAGCAGTGACCGGCTAGCGGGAGTAAGGAATTCGGAGACCCAGTACTTC
TRBV12-3/TRBV12-4	.	TRBJ2-7	.	CASSAKSSYEQYF	TGTGCCAGCAGTGCCAAATCTTCTTACGAGCAGTACTTC
TRBV4-1	.	TRBJ1-1	.	CASSQDRGSMNTEAFF	TGCGCCAGCAGCCAAGATCGGGGCAGCATGAACACTGAAGCTTTCTTT
TRBV10-3	.	TRBJ1-2	.	CAISESMAGANYGYTF	TGTGCCATCAGTGAGTCGATGGCAGGAGCTAACTATGGCTACACCTTC
TRBV13	.	TRBJ1-6	.	CASSFERSGNSPLHF	TGTGCCAGCAGCTTTGAAAGGAGCGGTAATTCACCCCTCCACTTT
TRBV4-3	.	TRBJ2-1	.	CASSPDVPNEQFF	TGCGCCAGCAGCCCCGACGTCCCCAATGAGCAGTTCTTC
TRBV12-3/TRBV12-4	TRBD1	TRBJ2-7	.	CASRRDRVYEQYF	TGTGCCAGCAGAAGGGACAGGGTCTACGAGCAGTACTTC
TRBV27	.	TRBJ1-2	.	CASSPQKAGDYGYTF	TGTGCCAGCAGTCCCCAGAAGGCAGGGGACTATGGCTACACCTTC
TRBV12-3/TRBV12-4	.	TRBJ2-5	few	CASSKAVQETQYF	TGTGCCAGCAGTAAGGCGGTGCAAGAGACCCAGTACTTC
TRBV20-1	TRBD1	TRBJ2-7	.	CSARGQAENYEQYF	TGCAGTGCTAGGGGACAGGCTGAAAACTACGAGCAGTACTTC
TRBV25-1	.	TRBJ1-2	few	CASSESSNYGYTF	TGTGCCAGCAGTGAGTCTTCAAACTATGGCTACACCTTC
TRBV9	TRBD1	TRBJ2-4	.	CASSAEGTGGIGKNIQYF	TGTGCCAGCAGCGCGGAGGGGACAGGAGGAATAGGCAAAAACATTCAGTACTTC
TRBV5-1	.	TRBJ2-4	.	CASRVEGGNIQYF	TGCGCCAGCAGGGTCGAGGGGGGAAACATTCAGTACTTC
TRBV3-1	TRBD2	TRBJ2-7	once	CASSSQTSGQIYEQYF	TGTGCCAGCAGCTCACAGACTAGCGGGCAAATCTACGAGCAGTACTTC
TRBV6-1	.	TRBJ2-2	.	CASSEYPGYSNTGELFF	TGTGCCAGCAGTGAATACCCAGGGTACTCGAACACCGGGGAGCTGTTTTTT
TRBV7-7	TRBD1	TRBJ1-4	.	CASSQGAGYEKLFF	TGTGCTAGCAGCCAGGGGGCAGGTTATGAAAAACTGTTTTTT
TRBV4-1	TRBD1	TRBJ1-6	.	CASSQDRQGLNSPLHF	TGCGCCAGCAGCCAAGATCGACAGGGATTGAATTCACCCCTCCACTTT
TRBV9	.	TRBJ2-5	.	CASSVDPGSSRETQYF	TGTGCCAGCAGCGTAGATCCAGGGTCCTCCCGAGAGACCCAGTACTTC